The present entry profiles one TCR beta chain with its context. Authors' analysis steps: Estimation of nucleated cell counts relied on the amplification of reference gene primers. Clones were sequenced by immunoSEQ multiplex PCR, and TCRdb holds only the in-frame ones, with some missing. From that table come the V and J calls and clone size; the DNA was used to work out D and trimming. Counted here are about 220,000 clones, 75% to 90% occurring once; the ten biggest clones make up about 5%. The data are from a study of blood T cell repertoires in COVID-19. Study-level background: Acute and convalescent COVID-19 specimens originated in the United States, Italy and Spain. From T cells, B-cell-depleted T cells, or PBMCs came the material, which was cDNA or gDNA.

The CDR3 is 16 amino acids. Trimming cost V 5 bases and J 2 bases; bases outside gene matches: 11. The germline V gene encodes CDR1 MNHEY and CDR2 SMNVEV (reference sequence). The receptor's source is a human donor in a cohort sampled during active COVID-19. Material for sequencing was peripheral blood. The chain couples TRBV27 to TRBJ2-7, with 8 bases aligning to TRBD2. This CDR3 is CASSRESGSLTYEQYF. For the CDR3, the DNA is TGTGCCAGCAGTCGGGAGAGCGGGAGTTTGACCTACGAGCAGTACTTC.